The T cell receptor (beta chain) described here comes from a study of T cells after yellow fever vaccination (dated by TCRdb to the late 2010s). Study-wide context: The SMART-Seq v4 Ultra Low Input RNA kit was used to prepare libraries from fractions with low cell numbers. Bulk TCR alpha and beta repertoires were sequenced longitudinally to track T-cell clones before and after primary and booster YFV17D yellow fever vaccination. Two healthy male donors, one aged 18 to 30 and one aged 30 to 40 years, made up the cohort. Blood was collected at multiple timepoints before and after primary and secondary immunization, and bulk PBMC replicates and cell subsets were isolated. Beyond this particular receptor, the publication reports: A small fraction of clonotypes showed up in both the CD4 and CD8 compartments, probably as a result of convergent recombination. Because the study included only a couple of donors, the extent to which the findings can be generalized is limited. Compared with the primary T-cell response, the secondary T-cell response was weaker but faster, peaking on day 5 rather than day 15. Computational filtering was needed because FACS-sorted repertoires could contain abundant contaminating clonotypes from the bulk population. After the booster, most clones that had expanded after primary vaccination were detected again (about 95% of CD4 and more than 85% of CD8), suggesting broad maintenance of memory.

TCR cDNA was synthesized by 5'RACE template switching, which introduced a universal primer site and unique molecular identifiers. Priming of cDNA synthesis was performed from both the TCR alpha and TCR beta constant segments. Libraries were amplified in two PCR steps, with sample barcodes and sequencing adapters added in the second step. Libraries were sequenced on Illumina HiSeq 2500 (2x100 bp) or NovaSeq (2x150 bp). The authors' analysis ran thus. Demultiplexing of reads and collapsing into UMI consensus sequences were performed with MIGEC, and V(D)J alignment was carried out with MiXCR. Using edgeR on replicate PBMC samples, clonotypes were called vaccine-responding if FDR was below 0.01 and the log2 fold change was above 5 up to day 15. Each bulk clonotype was labeled CD4 or CD8 based on which sequenced repertoire, CD4 or CD8, contained the clonotype at higher abundance. TCRdb cleaned the public reads at Q25 with fastp, built clones with MiXCR and kept in-frame beta chains. Rows with one shared CDR3 protein collapse into an entry with the most common genes and DNA. It is TCRdb's table, rather than the study itself, that gives the V and J calls and clone size. The sample records more than 300,000 distinct CDR3 sequences, about 6.6% of which are singletons. 18% of the sample comes from the top ten.

This clonotype has at least ten counts. Its antigen target is currently unknown. Within one base of it there is no much larger clone, and no base qualities were kept. CDR1 is given as DFQATT and CDR2 as SNEGSKA, both from the germline V gene (reference sequence). From its cysteine to its phenylalanine, the CDR3 spans 19 amino acids. Only the CDR3 DNA is retained, 57 bases long and in frame from the first base. The label giving this sample's treatment or condition can be read as: live attenuated yellow fever vaccine strain. At each blood-draw timepoint, two biological replicates of bulk PBMCs were obtained. PBMCs were isolated from peripheral blood using a standard Ficoll-Paque protocol. RNA was extracted with TriZol from bulk PBMCs, CD4 and CD8 fractions, and dextramer-positive and dextramer-negative fractions.

The chain couples TRBV20-1 to TRBJ1-1, with TRBD1 identical over 8 junction bases. The TCR sequence derives from a man between 18 and 35 years old who received the YFV17D yellow fever vaccine. The starting material was PBMCs, obtained around 45 days after the first yellow fever vaccination. The DNA sequence follows: TGCAGCACAATCCAGGGGGCATTCCCTTATGGGATCATGAACACTGAAGCTTTCTTT. Protein translation: CSTIQGAFPYGIMNTEAFF.